The 3 T cell receptor beta chains below were found in one sample sequenced in a study of CD8 T cells in ankylosing spondylitis. One entry per CDR3 protein results from TCRdb running MiXCR on the 5' RACE reads. The sample has around 250,000 distinct CDR3 sequences; around 11% are singletons. Sequenced material: blood, either unsorted or a sorted T cell fraction (not recorded which). These TCRs come from a male donor with ankylosing spondylitis or in good health (not recorded which).

This clonotype has a count of ten or more. The rearrangement joins TRBV5-1 to TRBJ2-3, with D tentatively TRBD2 (6 bases). The CDR3 spans 16 residues. Per the germline V gene, CDR1 is SGHRS and CDR2 is YFSETQ. V was shortened by 0 bases and J by 0 bases, with 11 bases between the two germline ends. The DNA of the CDR3 is TGCGCCAGCAGCTTGGAGACGACTAGGAGCACAGATACGCAGTATTTT. This sequence encodes CASSLETTRSTDTQYF.

The rearrangement uses TRBV3-1 and TRBJ2-3, with no clear D. Germline CDR1 and CDR2: LGHDT and YNNKEL (reference sequence). The length of the CDR3 is 14 residues. The ends were cut back, 0 bases at V and 4 bases at J, with 8 bases in the middle. Here the CDR3 DNA reads TGTGCCAGCAGCCAAGAATTGCAGGCAGATACGCAGTATTTT. This codes for CASSQELQADTQYF.

This clonotype came up many times. This chain joins TRBV5-1 and TRBJ1-1; tentatively, D is TRBD1 (6 bases). Germline loops: CDR1 SGHRS, CDR2 YFSETQ. The germline V and J ends were trimmed by 1 base and 1 base, with 17 bases remaining between them. The CDR3 consists of 17 residues. The CDR3 DNA follows: TGCGCCAGCAGCTTGTTCTTTTCGGGGGCGAGGAACACTGAAGCTTTCTTT. As protein: CASSLFFSGARNTEAFF.